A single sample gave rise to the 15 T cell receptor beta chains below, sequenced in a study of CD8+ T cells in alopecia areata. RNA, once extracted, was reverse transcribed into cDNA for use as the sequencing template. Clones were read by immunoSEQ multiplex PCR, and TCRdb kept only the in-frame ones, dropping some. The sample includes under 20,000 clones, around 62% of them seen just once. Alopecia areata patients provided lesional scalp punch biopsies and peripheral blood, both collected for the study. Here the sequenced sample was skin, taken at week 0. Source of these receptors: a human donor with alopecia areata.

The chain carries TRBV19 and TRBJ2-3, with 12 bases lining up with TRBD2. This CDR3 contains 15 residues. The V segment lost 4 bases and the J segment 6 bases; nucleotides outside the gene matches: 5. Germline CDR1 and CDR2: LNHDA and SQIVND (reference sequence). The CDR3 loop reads CASSRTSGGFDTQYF. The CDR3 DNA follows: TGTGCCAGTAGTAGAACTAGCGGGGGGTTCGATACGCAGTATTTT.

CDR3 amino acids: CASSGTSPDTQYF. CDR3 in DNA: TGTGCCAGCAGCGGGACCTCCCCAGATACGCAGTATTTT. The chain links TRBV5-4 to TRBJ2-3; D tentatively fits TRBD1 or TRBD2 (5 bases each). Germline V gene lookup returns CDR1 SGHNT and CDR2 YYREEE (reference sequence). Trimming took off 4 bases at V and 4 bases at J, with 10 bases between the two ends. This CDR3 spans 13 amino acids.

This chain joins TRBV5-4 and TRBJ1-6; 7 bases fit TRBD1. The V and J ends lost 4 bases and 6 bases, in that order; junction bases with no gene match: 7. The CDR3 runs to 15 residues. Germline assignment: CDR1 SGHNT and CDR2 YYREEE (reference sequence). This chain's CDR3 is CASSPPGTANSPLHF. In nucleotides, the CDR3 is TGTGCCAGCAGCCCGCCGGGGACAGCTAATTCACCCCTCCACTTT.

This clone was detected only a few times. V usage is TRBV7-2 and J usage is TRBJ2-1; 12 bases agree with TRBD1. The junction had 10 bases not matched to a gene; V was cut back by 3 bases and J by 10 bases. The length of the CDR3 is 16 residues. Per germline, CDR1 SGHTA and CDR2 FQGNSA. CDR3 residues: CASSFTEGQGAQEQFF. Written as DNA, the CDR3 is TGTGCCAGCAGCTTCACCGAGGGACAGGGGGCACAGGAGCAGTTCTTC.

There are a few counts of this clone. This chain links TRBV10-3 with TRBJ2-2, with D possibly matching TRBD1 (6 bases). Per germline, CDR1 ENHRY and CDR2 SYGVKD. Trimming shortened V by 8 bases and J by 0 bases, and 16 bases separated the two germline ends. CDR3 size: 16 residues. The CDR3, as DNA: TGTGCCATCTCTCTGGGGGCGATGTCGAACACCGGGGAGCTGTTTTTT. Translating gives CAISLGAMSNTGELFF.

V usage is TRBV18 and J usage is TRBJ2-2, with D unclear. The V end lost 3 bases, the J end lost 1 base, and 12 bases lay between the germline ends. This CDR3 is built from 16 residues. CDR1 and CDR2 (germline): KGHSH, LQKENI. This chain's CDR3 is CASSPARLLNTGELFF. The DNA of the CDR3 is TGTGCCAGCTCACCCGCCCGGCTATTGAACACCGGGGAGCTGTTTTTT.

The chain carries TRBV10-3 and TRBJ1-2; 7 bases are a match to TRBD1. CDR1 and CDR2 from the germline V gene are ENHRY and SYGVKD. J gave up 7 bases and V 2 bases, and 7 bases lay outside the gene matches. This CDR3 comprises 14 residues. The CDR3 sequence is CAISEDDRAGGYTF. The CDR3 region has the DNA TGTGCCATCAGTGAGGATGACAGGGCCGGTGGCTACACCTTC.

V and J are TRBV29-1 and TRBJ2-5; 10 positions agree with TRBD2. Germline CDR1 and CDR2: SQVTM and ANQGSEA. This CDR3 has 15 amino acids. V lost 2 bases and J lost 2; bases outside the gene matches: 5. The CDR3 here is CSVELAGGPQETQYF. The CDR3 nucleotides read TGCAGCGTTGAATTAGCGGGGGGACCTCAAGAGACCCAGTACTTC.

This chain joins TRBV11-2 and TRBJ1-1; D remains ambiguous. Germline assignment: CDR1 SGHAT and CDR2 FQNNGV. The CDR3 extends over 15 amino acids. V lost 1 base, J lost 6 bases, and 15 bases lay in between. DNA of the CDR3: TGTGCCAGCAGCTTAGCTTTAGGGTCGGGCGCTGAAGCTTTCTTT. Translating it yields CASSLALGSGAEAFF. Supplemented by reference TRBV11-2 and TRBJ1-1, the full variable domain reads EAGVAQSPRYKIIEKRQSVAFWCNPISGHATLYWYQQILGQGPKLLIQFQNNGVVDDSQLPKDRFSAERLKGVDSTLKIQPAKLEDSAVYLCASSLALGSGAEAFFGQGTRLTVV.

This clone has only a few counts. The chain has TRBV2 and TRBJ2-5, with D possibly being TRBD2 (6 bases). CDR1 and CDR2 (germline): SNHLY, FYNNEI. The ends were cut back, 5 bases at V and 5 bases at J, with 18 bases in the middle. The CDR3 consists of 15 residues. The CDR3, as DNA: TGTGCCAGCAGTTCCGATTGGACCGGGGGTGAGACCCAGTACTTC. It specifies CASSSDWTGGETQYF.

CDR3 sequence reads: CASTSYGPGYEQYF. CDR3 nucleotides: TGTGCCAGCACCAGCTACGGACCTGGTTACGAGCAGTACTTC. The J gene is TRBJ2-7, the V gene TRBV7-3; unclear D gene. The germline CDR1 and CDR2 sequences are SGHTA and FQGTGA. The CDR3 consists of 14 residues. The V gene lost 7 bases and the J gene lost 4 bases, with 17 bases spanning the gap.

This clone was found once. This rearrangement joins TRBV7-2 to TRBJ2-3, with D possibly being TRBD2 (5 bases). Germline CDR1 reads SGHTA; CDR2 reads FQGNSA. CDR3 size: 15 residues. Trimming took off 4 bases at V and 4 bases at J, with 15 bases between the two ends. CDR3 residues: CASSSVLGGPDTQYF. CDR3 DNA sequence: TGTGCCAGCAGCTCCGTTCTGGGCGGGCCAGATACGCAGTATTTT.

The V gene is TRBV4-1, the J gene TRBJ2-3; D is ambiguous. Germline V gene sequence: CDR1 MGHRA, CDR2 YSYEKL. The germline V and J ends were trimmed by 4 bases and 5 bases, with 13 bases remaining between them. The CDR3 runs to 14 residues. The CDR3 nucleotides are TGCGCCAGCAGCCTTGAGGCGGCTGGAGATACGCAGTATTTT. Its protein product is CASSLEAAGDTQYF.

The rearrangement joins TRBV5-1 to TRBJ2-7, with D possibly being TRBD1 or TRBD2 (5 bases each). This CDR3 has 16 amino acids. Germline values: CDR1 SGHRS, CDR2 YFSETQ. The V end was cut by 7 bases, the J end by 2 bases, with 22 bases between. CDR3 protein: CASAPSDGALPYEQYF. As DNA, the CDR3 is TGCGCCAGCGCTCCTTCCGACGGGGCCCTCCCCTACGAGCAGTACTTC.

CDR3 residues: CASSKRQGTAGANVLTF. The DNA of the CDR3 is TGTGCCAGCAGCAAGCGACAGGGGACAGCCGGGGCCAACGTCCTGACTTTC. The chain uses TRBV21-1 and TRBJ2-6; TRBD1 is the table's D call, not checked against the DNA. TRBV21-1 is a pseudogene. The CDR3 is 17 residues long.